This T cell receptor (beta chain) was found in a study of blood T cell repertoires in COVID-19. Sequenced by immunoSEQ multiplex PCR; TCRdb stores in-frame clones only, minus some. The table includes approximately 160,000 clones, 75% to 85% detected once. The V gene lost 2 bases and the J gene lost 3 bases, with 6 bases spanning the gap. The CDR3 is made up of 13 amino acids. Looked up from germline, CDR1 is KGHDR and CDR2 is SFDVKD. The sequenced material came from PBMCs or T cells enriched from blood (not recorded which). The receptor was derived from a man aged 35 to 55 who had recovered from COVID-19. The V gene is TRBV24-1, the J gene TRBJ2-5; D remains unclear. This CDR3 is CATSDYGEETQYF. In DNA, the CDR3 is TGTGCCACCAGTGATTACGGTGAAGAGACCCAGTACTTC.